One TCR beta chain is described in this entry. Its antigen is still unknown. The CDR3 runs to 17 residues. Germline CDR1 is WSHSY and CDR2 is SAAADI. J gave up 0 bases and V 6 bases, and 7 bases lay outside the gene matches. This entry belongs to a study of cytomegalovirus exposure and HLA in healthy donors. About the study: An analysis done earlier identified almost 120 million unique TCR beta sequences from 150 million to 200 million T cells. Notes on the study in general: TCR beta chains associated with HLA were, in a later analysis, more clonally expanded than equally common others. With later analysis, a missense DCLRE1C variant became linked to TCR beta V- and J-gene trimming.

It was with 60 Vbeta and 13 Jbeta primers that the PCR ran. Clones were sequenced by immunoSEQ multiplex PCR, and TCRdb holds only the in-frame ones, with some missing. Of some 130,000 clones in the sample, roughly four fifths were seen once. The sequenced sample consisted of PBMCs. The chain joins TRBV10-2 to TRBJ2-1; TRBD1 agrees at 11 bases. This clonotype was obtained from a female donor in good health and CMV-seropositive. The CDR3 coding sequence is TGCGCCAGCAGGGACCGGGACAGGGGGAGCTCCTACAATGAGCAGTTCTTC. It is translated as CASRDRDRGSSYNEQFF.